This T cell receptor (beta chain) was recovered during a study of breast tumors, draining lymph nodes, adjacent tissues (dated by TCRdb to the mid-2010s). Background on the whole study: Breast cancer patients provided tumor, adjacent nontumor tissue and axillary lymph nodes, and the study compared the TCR beta repertoires across these three sources. The study aimed to assess the relationships and possible T-cell exchange between tumor, surrounding tissue and draining lymph node repertoires in human breast cancer. Broader findings and caveats from the paper: Rather than being directly demonstrated, the conclusion that tumor T cells originate in lymph nodes was presented as consistent with a hypothesis. T-cell repertoire diversity in tumors was found to be lower than in lymph nodes but higher than in nontumor tissue, and preferential V and J gene usage was observed. Tumor and nontumor tissue repertoires were significantly more similar in luminal-like than in basal-like breast cancer. The data were judged consistent with most tumor T cells deriving from the lymph node and then expanding within tumor tissue.

Comment on this clonotype: Which antigen it targets is not known. No much larger clone is present one base from it, and per-base qualities are unavailable.

Adjacent samples consisted of nontumor breast tissue surrounding the tumor. V loses 3 bases of germline sequence and J loses 5 bases, and the interval between the two ends is 15 bases. Taken from cysteine to phenylalanine, the CDR3 has 15 residues. Here the CDR3 DNA is all that survives: 45 bases in frame from base 1. CDR1 and CDR2 (SEHNR, FQNEAQ) derive from the germline V gene (reference sequence). Sequenced using an Illumina HiSeq 2000. TCR beta chain libraries were generated through multiplex PCR amplification. The amplified TCR beta chain products were analyzed by high-throughput sequencing. Starting from the raw public reads, TCRdb applied fastp trimming at Q25, assembled clones with MiXCR and retained in-frame beta chains. Rows with a matching CDR3 protein are joined into one entry that keeps the most common DNA and genes. The sample table records tens of thousands of distinct CDR3 sequences; 60% to 75% of these occur just once. The top ten clonotypes cover roughly a quarter of the sample.

The receptor was derived from a female donor with breast cancer. Some clones in this sample may be carry-over from other donors' samples. The sequenced sample was tumor-adjacent breast tissue. The chain joins TRBV7-9 to TRBJ2-3, with a weak D call of TRBD2 (7 bases match). CDR3 reads: CASSLRGGGRDTQYF. At the DNA level, the sequence is TGTGCCAGCAGCTTGAGGGGGGGGGGAAGAGATACGCAGTATTTT. When the CDR3 is completed using the reference TRBV7-9 and TRBJ2-3 genes on either side, the full variable domain is DTGVSQNPRHKITKRGQNVTFRCDPISEHNRLYWYRQTLGQGPEFLTYFQNEAQLEKSRLLSDRFSAERPKGSFSTLEIQRTEQGDSAMYLCASSLRGGGRDTQYFGPGTRLTVL.